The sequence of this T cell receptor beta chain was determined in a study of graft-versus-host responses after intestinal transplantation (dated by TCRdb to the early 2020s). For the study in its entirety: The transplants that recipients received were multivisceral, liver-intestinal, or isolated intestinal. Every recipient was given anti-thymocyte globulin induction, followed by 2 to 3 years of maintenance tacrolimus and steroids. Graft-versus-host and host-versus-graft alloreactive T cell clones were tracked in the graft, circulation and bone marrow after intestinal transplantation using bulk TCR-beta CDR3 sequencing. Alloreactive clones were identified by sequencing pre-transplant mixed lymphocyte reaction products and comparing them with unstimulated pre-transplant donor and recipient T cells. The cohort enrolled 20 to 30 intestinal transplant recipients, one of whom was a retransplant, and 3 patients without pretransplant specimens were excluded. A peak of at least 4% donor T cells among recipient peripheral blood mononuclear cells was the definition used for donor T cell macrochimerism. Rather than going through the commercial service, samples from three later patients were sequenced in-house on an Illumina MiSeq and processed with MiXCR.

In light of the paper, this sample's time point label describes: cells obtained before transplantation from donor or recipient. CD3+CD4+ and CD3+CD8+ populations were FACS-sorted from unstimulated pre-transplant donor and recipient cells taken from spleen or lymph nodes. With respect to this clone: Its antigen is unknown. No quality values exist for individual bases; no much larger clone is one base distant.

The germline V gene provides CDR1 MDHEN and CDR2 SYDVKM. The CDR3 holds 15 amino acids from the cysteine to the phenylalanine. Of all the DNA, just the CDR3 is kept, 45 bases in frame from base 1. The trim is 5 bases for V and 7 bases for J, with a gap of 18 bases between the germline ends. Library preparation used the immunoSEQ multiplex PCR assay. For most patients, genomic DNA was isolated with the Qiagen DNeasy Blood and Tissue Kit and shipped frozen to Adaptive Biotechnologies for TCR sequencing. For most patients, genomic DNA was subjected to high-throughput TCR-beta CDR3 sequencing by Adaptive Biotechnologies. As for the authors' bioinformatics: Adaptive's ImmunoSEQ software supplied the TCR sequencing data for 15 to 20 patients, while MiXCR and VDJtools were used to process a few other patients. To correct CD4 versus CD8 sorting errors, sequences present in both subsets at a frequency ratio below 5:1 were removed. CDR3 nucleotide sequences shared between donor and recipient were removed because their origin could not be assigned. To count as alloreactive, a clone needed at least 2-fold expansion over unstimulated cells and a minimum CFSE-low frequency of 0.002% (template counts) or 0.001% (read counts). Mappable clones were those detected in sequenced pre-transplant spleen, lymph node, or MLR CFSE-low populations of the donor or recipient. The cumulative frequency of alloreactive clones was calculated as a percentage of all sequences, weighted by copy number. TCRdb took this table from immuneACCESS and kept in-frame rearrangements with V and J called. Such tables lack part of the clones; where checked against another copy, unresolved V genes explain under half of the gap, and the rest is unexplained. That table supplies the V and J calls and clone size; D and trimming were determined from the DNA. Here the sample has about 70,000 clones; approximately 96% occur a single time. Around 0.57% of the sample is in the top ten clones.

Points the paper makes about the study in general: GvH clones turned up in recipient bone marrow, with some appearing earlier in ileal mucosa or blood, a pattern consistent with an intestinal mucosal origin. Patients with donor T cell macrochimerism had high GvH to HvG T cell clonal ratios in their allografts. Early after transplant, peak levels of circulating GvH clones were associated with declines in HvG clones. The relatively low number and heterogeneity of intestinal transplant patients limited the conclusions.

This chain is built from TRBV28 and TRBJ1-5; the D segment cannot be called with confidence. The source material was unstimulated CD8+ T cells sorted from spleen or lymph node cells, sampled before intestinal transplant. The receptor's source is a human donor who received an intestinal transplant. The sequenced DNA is TGTGCCAGCAGTCTCCTGGTCGGGGTGGAACAGCCCCAGCATTTT. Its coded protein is CASSLLVGVEQPQHF.